A selection of T cell receptor beta chains follows, all from one sample in a study of siplizumab effects on memory and regulatory T cells. Sequencing used immunoSEQ multiplex PCR; TCRdb keeps in-frame clones, though not all of them. In the table there are 45,000 to 60,000 clones, over 75% of which are singletons. The sequenced material came from naive CD8+ T cells sorted from blood. The source is a human donor in good health. The CDR3 runs from the conserved cysteine through the conserved F or W. D genes are given only for firm matches. A row's size may be missing; if present it is once, few, many or a size class.

V gene	clone size	J gene	D gene	CDR3 protein	CDR3 DNA
TRBV29-1	NA	TRBJ2-7	TRBD1	CSVETRTGNYEQYF	TGCAGCGTGGAAACCAGGACAGGGAACTACGAGCAGTACTTC
TRBV2	NA	TRBJ1-5	NA	CASSERGFSNQPQHF	TGTGCCAGCAGTGAAAGGGGTTTTAGCAATCAGCCCCAGCATTTT
TRBV9	NA	TRBJ2-5	TRBD2	CASSSGTSGNQETQYF	TGTGCCAGCAGCTCCGGGACTAGCGGGAACCAAGAGACCCAGTACTTC
TRBV2	NA	TRBJ2-2	TRBD1	CASSVPTGDQWNTGELFF	TGTGCCAGCAGTGTACCAACAGGGGACCAATGGAACACCGGGGAGCTGTTTTTT
TRBV5-6	once	TRBJ2-5	NA	CASSLGYSQETQYF	TGTGCCAGCAGCTTGGGCTACTCCCAAGAGACCCAGTACTTC
TRBV19	NA	TRBJ2-1	NA	CASSIWGDEQFF	TGTGCCAGTAGTATATGGGGGGATGAGCAGTTCTTC
TRBV27	NA	TRBJ1-2	NA	CASSFGATERANYGYTF	TGTGCCAGCAGTTTTGGGGCGACGGAGCGAGCTAACTATGGCTACACCTTC
TRBV19	NA	TRBJ2-7	NA	CASSHQGPYEQYF	TGTGCCAGTAGTCATCAGGGTCCCTACGAGCAGTACTTC
TRBV6-1	NA	TRBJ2-7	NA	CASGRYEQYF	TGTGCCAGCGGACGCTACGAGCAGTACTTC
TRBV5-1	few	TRBJ1-6	NA	CASSLVPGVRNSPLHF	TGCGCCAGCAGCTTGGTCCCGGGTGTTCGTAATTCACCCCTCCACTTT
TRBV25-1	NA	TRBJ2-7	NA	CASSEYNPQYEQYF	TGTGCCAGCAGTGAATATAACCCTCAGTACGAGCAGTACTTC
TRBV9	NA	TRBJ1-1	NA	CASSLLQQNTEAFF	TGTGCCAGCAGCTTACTGCAGCAGAACACTGAAGCTTTCTTT
TRBV7-9	NA	TRBJ2-1	TRBD2	CASSLVAGGRYNEQFF	TGTGCCAGCAGCTTAGTAGCGGGGGGAAGGTACAATGAGCAGTTCTTC
TRBV5-5	NA	TRBJ1-2	TRBD1	CASSLGQVDYTF	TGTGCCAGCAGCCTGGGACAGGTCGACTACACCTTC
TRBV9	NA	TRBJ1-2	NA	CASSVGQNYGYTF	TGTGCCAGCAGCGTAGGACAGAACTATGGCTACACCTTC
TRBV27	NA	TRBJ2-1	NA	CASTPGVVSGNEQFF	TGTGCCAGCACCCCTGGAGTAGTGAGTGGGAATGAGCAGTTCTTC
TRBV19	once	TRBJ2-3	NA	CASSPTGPHPSTDTQYF	TGTGCCAGTAGTCCCACGGGCCCTCACCCTAGCACAGATACGCAGTATTTT
TRBV5-8	NA	TRBJ2-6	NA	CASSLEGGSGANVLTF	TGTGCCAGCAGCTTGGAAGGGGGTTCTGGGGCCAACGTCCTGACTTTC
TRBV7-9	NA	TRBJ1-1	NA	CASSQVVWGPAGIAEAFF	TGTGCCAGCAGCCAAGTCGTTTGGGGGCCCGCGGGAATCGCTGAAGCTTTCTTT
TRBV27	once	TRBJ1-1	NA	CASSLDMNTEAFF	TGTGCCAGCAGTCTAGATATGAACACTGAAGCTTTCTTT
TRBV29-1	NA	TRBJ2-1	TRBD2	CSARDYGSEQFF	TGCAGCGCCAGGGACTACGGGTCAGAGCAGTTCTTC
TRBV19	NA	TRBJ2-1	NA	CASSMSTYNEQFF	TGTGCCAGTAGTATGTCTACCTACAATGAGCAGTTCTTC
TRBV19	NA	TRBJ2-2	NA	CASSIYSATGELFF	TGTGCCAGTAGTATTTATTCCGCCACCGGGGAGCTGTTTTTT
TRBV19	NA	TRBJ1-1	NA	CASRRGNTEAFF	TGTGCCAGTAGGCGGGGGAACACTGAAGCTTTCTTT
TRBV2	NA	TRBJ1-1	NA	CASSATGPNTETFF	TGTGCCAGCAGTGCGACGGGCCCGAACACTGAAACTTTCTTT
TRBV19	NA	TRBJ1-2	TRBD1	CASRSDRVEGGYGYTF	TGTGCCAGTAGATCGGACAGGGTGGAGGGCGGATATGGCTACACCTTC
TRBV4-1	NA	TRBJ1-2	NA	CASSGTDPNYGYTF	TGCGCCAGCAGCGGGACGGATCCTAACTATGGCTACACCTTC
TRBV7-2	NA	TRBJ2-7	TRBD2	CASSSAGTSGHEQYF	TGTGCCAGCAGCTCCGCCGGGACTAGCGGGCACGAGCAGTACTTC
TRBV9	NA	TRBJ2-2	NA	CASSVAFSAATGELFF	TGTGCCAGCAGCGTAGCGTTTAGCGCGGCCACCGGGGAGCTGTTTTTT
TRBV19	NA	TRBJ2-1	TRBD1	CASRQGAGEQFF	TGTGCCAGTAGACAGGGGGCGGGTGAGCAGTTCTTC
TRBV19	once	TRBJ1-1	TRBD1	CASSSDPGGDTEAFF	TGTGCCAGTAGCTCGGACCCAGGGGGTGACACTGAAGCTTTCTTT
TRBV7-9	NA	TRBJ1-2	NA	CASSSGVYGYTF	TGTGCCAGCAGCTCGGGGGTCTATGGCTACACCTTC